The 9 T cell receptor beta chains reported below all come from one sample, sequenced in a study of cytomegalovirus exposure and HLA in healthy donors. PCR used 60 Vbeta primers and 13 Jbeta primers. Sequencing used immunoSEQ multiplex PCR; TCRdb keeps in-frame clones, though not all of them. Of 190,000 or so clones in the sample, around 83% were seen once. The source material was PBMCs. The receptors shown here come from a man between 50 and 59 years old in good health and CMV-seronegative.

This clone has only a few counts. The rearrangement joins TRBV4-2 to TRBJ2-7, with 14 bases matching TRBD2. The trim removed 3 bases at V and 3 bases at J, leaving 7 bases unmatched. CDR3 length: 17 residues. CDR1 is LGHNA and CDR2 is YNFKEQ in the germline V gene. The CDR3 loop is CASSHVPGTSGSYEQYF. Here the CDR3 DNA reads TGTGCCAGCAGCCATGTCCCCGGGACTAGCGGGAGCTACGAGCAGTACTTC.

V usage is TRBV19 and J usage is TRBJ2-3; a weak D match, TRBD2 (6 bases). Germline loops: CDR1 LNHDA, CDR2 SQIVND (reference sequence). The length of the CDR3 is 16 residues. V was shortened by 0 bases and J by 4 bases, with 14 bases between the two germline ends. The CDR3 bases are TGTGCCAGTAGTATAGACGGTGAGAGGAGGGCAGATACGCAGTATTTT. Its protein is CASSIDGERRADTQYF.

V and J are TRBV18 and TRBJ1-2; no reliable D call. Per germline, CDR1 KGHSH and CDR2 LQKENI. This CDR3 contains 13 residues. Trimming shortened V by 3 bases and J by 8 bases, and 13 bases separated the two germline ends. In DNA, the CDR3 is TGTGCCAGCTCACCCCCGACTGTCTTCGGCTACACCTTC. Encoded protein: CASSPPTVFGYTF.

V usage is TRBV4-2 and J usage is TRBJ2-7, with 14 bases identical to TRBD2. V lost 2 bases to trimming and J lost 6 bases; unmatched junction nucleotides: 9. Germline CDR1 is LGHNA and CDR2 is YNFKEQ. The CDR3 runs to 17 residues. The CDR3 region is CASSQTTSGRAGSEQYF. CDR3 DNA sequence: TGTGCCAGCAGCCAAACGACTAGCGGGAGGGCCGGGAGCGAGCAGTACTTC.

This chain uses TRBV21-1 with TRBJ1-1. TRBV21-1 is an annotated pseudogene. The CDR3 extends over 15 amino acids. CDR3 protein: CASSKGAMRDTEAFF. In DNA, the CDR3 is TGTGCCAGCAGCAAAGGGGCGATGCGGGACACTGAAGCTTTCTTT.

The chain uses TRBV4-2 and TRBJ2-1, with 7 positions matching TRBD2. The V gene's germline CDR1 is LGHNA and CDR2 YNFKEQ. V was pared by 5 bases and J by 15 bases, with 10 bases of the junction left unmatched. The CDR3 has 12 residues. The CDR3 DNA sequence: TGTGCCAGCAGCGGGCGACTAGCTCTTGGGTTCTTC. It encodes CASSGRLALGFF.

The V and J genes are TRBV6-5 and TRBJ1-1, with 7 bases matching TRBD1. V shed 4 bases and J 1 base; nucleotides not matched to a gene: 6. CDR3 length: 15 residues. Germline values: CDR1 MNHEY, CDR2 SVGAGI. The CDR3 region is CASSLSGQRNTEAFF. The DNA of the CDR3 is TGTGCCAGCAGTTTGTCGGGACAGAGGAACACTGAAGCTTTCTTT.

Here the CDR3 DNA reads TGTGCCAGTAGCGAGCGGGGGGAATCTAGCGATGAGCAGTTCTTC. As protein: CASSERGESSDEQFF. The V and J genes are TRBV19 and TRBJ2-1, with 9 nucleotides matching TRBD2. This CDR3 region has 15 residues. CDR1 and CDR2 (germline): LNHDA, SQIVND (reference sequence). V lost 6 bases to trimming and J lost 8 bases; unmatched junction nucleotides: 11. Complete variable domain (other parts from reference TRBV19 and TRBJ2-1): DGGITQSPKYLFRKEGQNVTLSCEQNLNHDAMYWYRQDPGQGLRLIYYSQIVNDFQKGDIAEGYSVSREKKESFPLTVTSAQKNPTAFYLCASSERGESSDEQFFGPGTRLTVL.

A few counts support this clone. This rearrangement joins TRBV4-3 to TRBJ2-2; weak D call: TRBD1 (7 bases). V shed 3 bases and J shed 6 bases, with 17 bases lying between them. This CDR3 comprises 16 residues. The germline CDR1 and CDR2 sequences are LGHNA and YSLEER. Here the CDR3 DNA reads TGCGCCAGCAGCCAGGAGGGACTGGGGACAGCCGGGGAGCTGTTTTTT. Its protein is CASSQEGLGTAGELFF.